This T cell receptor beta chain was recovered during a study of blood T cell repertoires in COVID-19. V shed 11 bases, J shed 2 bases, and the junction held 6 bases outside the gene matches. Germline V lookup: CDR1 LNHDA, CDR2 SQIVND (reference sequence). The CDR3 loop spans 14 amino acids. Source study methods: Reference gene primer amplification gave estimated nucleated cell counts. Profiled with immunoSEQ multiplex PCR; TCRdb holds only in-frame clones, not every one. V and J calls and clone size follow that table, whereas D and trimming were derived from the DNA. The sample records about 41,000 clones, over 75% being singletons.

This clonotype was obtained from an elderly woman with acute or convalescent COVID-19. The V gene is TRBV19, the J gene TRBJ2-2, with TRBD2 identical over 9 bases. Sequenced sample: peripheral blood. In DNA form, the CDR3 reads TGTGCCTCCGAGGGACTAGCTAACACCGGGGAGCTGTTTTTT. Protein: CASEGLANTGELFF.